These T cell receptor beta chains were read from a single sample in a study of blood T cell repertoires in COVID-19. The protocol was immunoSEQ multiplex PCR, while the TCRdb copy is restricted to in-frame clones and leaves out a portion. The sample holds more than 300,000 clones, 86% seen once. The sample was PBMCs or T cells enriched from blood (not recorded which). These receptors originate from a woman under 30 who had recovered from COVID-19. Both conserved end residues are part of each CDR3. D genes are given only for firm matches. The size of a clone is reported for some rows only, either as once, few or many, or as a class for expanded clones.

>TRBJ2-1|TRBD2|few|TRBV7-3
TGTGCCAGCAGCTTAGAGGGGACTAGCGGGAGAAATGAGCAGTTCTTC
CASSLEGTSGRNEQFF
>TRBJ2-3|TRBD2|-|TRBV30
TGTGCCTGGGAACTAGCGGGGGACACAGATACGCAGTATTTT
CAWELAGDTDTQYF
>TRBJ1-6|TRBD1|once|TRBV5-5
TGTGCCAGCAGCCAAGGACAGGGGGCAGGGTCCTATAATTCACCCCTCCACTTT
CASSQGQGAGSYNSPLHF
>TRBJ2-5|-|once|TRBV5-1
TGCGCCAGCAGCTTACACCCAGTAATCCAAGAGACCCAGTACTTC
CASSLHPVIQETQYF
>TRBJ2-6|-|-|TRBV27
TGTGCCAGCAGTCGAACTGGCTCTGGGGCCAACGTCCTGACTTTC
CASSRTGSGANVLTF
>TRBJ2-5|TRBD2|-|TRBV10-3
TGTGCCATCGGTTCGCTAGCGGGGGCCCACCAAGAGACCCAGTACTTC
CAIGSLAGAHQETQYF
>TRBJ1-4|-|-|TRBV28
TGTGCCAGCACCCTACCCACAGGGACAACTAATGAAAAACTGTTTTTT
CASTLPTGTTNEKLFF
>TRBJ2-7|TRBD1|-|TRBV7-8
TGTGCCAGCAGCTTAGCCGGGACAGGAATATACGAGCAGTACTTC
CASSLAGTGIYEQYF
>TRBJ2-3|TRBD2|-|TRBV5-1
TGCGCCAGCAGCTCCTTAACTAGCGGGGGGGCTGATACGCAGTATTTT
CASSSLTSGGADTQYF
>TRBJ2-5|-|-|TRBV7-3
TGTGCCAGCAGCTTAGACAGTACAGTGGAGACCCAGTACTTC
CASSLDSTVETQYF
>TRBJ1-1|TRBD1|-|TRBV19
TGTGCCAGTACCGTGACAGGGATGAACACTGAAGCTTTCTTT
CASTVTGMNTEAFF
>TRBJ1-2|TRBD1|once|TRBV10-3
TGTGCCATCACCTGGGACAGGGAGAATGGCTACACCTTC
CAITWDRENGYTF
>TRBJ1-1|-|-|TRBV19
TGTGCCAGTAGTTCACAGATGAACACTGAAGCTTTCTTT
CASSSQMNTEAFF
>TRBJ1-3|-|-|TRBV7-9
TGTGCCAGCAGCTTAAAAAGGAGGGCAGCTGGAAACACCATATATTTT
CASSLKRRAAGNTIYF